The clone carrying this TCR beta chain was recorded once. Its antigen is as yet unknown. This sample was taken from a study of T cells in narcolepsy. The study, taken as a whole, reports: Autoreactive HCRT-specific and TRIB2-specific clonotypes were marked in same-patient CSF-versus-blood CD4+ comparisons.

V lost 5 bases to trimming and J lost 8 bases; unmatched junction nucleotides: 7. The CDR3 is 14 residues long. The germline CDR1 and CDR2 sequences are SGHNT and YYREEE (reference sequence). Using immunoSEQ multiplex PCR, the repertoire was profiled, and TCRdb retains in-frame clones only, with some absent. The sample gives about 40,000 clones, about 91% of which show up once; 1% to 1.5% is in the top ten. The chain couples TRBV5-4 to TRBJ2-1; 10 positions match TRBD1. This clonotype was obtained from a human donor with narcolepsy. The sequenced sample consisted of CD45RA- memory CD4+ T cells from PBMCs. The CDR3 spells CASRTGTGDHEQFF. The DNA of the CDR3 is TGTGCCAGCAGAACCGGGACAGGGGATCATGAGCAGTTCTTC.